This T cell receptor beta chain was identified during a study of early T cells in non-severe SARS-CoV-2 infection. Points from the study as a whole: Sequences matched to VDJdb favored anti-spike CD8 responses, while private and CD4 specificities were missed.

To note about this clonotype: Its specificity is unknown.

The CDR3 sequence is 19 residues long. V lost 1 base, J lost 7 bases, and 19 bases stayed unmatched. The germline V gene encodes CDR1 DFQATT and CDR2 SNEGSKA (reference sequence). Unique molecular identifiers (one per individual cDNA molecule) were attached. TCRdb re-called the 5' RACE reads with MiXCR, one entry per CDR3 protein. Of some 96,000 distinct CDR3 sequences listed, approximately 11% are singletons. The input for sequencing was whole blood, taken at baseline. This chain connects TRBV20-1 to TRBJ2-1, with 10 nucleotides matching TRBD2. The receptor comes from an adult who was a healthcare worker with PCR-confirmed SARS-CoV-2 infection or an uninfected control (not recorded which). The CDR3 nucleotides read TGCAGTGCTAGAGCCTATAGGGACCCTAGCGGGAGTATTAGGAATGAGCAGTTCTTC. The encoded protein is CSARAYRDPSGSIRNEQFF.